The T cell receptor beta chain described here comes from a study of T cells in Graves' hyperthyroidism and ophthalmopathy. General study results and limits: Most thyroid clonotypes that were expanded above 0.001 also turned up in blood.

With a duration under 2 months, the hyperthyroidism was newly diagnosed in patients aged 18 to 65. Each diagnosis drew on symptoms, thyroxine, TRAb, thyroid ultrasound and orbital computed tomography findings. Amplified regions were TCR beta CDR3 sequences from RNA transcripts. When the TCR CDR3 underwent first-round RT-PCR, the HTBI primer set was used. One entry per CDR3 protein, called by TCRdb with MiXCR from the multiplex PCR reads. In the table there are 500,000 to 700,000 distinct CDR3 sequences, over 15% of which are singletons. There are 17 residues in the CDR3. Deletions cut 0 bases from V and 7 bases from J, with 19 bases between. CDR1 is DFQATT, CDR2 SNEGSKA, per germline (reference sequence). This clonotype was found many times. Its antigen is as yet unknown.

Sequenced input: blood. This sequence joins TRBV20-1 and TRBJ1-6; D gene uncertain. This TCR came from a woman younger than 30 with Graves' hyperthyroidism. The CDR3 sequence is CSARDLNRYNSNSPLHF. In DNA form, the CDR3 reads TGCAGTGCTAGAGATCTAAATCGGTATAACTCGAATTCACCCCTCCACTTT.